The 21 T cell receptor beta chains below come from one sample, sequenced in a study of blood T cell repertoires in COVID-19. Libraries were prepared by immunoSEQ multiplex PCR; TCRdb keeps only in-frame clonotypes and omits some of them. The sample yields 20,000 to 25,000 clones, 70% to 90% seen once. Sequencing was done on a sample of peripheral blood. The receptors stem from a human donor with active COVID-19. The donor label of this sample is uncertain.

This chain links TRBV2 with TRBJ1-4; D is uncertain. Germline CDR1 is SNHLY and CDR2 is FYNNEI. The CDR3 runs to 14 residues. V shed 3 bases and J shed 4 bases, with 9 bases lying between them. CDR3 nucleotide sequence: TGTGCCAGCAGTGATTTTGGCGGTAATGAAAAACTGTTTTTT. This gives the protein CASSDFGGNEKLFF.

This rearrangement joins TRBV4-2 to TRBJ2-3, with 10 bases lining up with TRBD2. After removal of 2 bases from V and 2 bases from J, the junction contained 7 bases not matched to a gene. Germline values: CDR1 LGHNA, CDR2 YNFKEQ. The CDR3 is made up of 17 amino acids. The CDR3 protein is CASSQIAGGSYTDTQYF. The CDR3, as DNA: TGTGCCAGCAGCCAAATAGCGGGAGGTTCGTACACAGATACGCAGTATTTT.

The rearrangement joins TRBV29-1 to TRBJ2-7, with 15 bases that match TRBD2. This CDR3 has 17 residues. The germline V gene encodes CDR1 SQVTM and CDR2 ANQGSEA. The J segment lost 0 bases and the V segment lost 4 bases, leaving 7 bases of the junction unmatched. CDR3 DNA: TGCAGCGTTGCGGGACTAGCGGGGGGACATAGCTCCTACGAGCAGTACTTC. Its translation is CSVAGLAGGHSSYEQYF.

The chain joins TRBV7-2 to TRBJ2-7; the D gene is possibly TRBD2 (7 bases). V lost 2 bases to trimming and J lost 7 bases, with 18 bases between them. CDR3 size: 15 residues. Looked up from germline, CDR1 is SGHTA and CDR2 is FQGNSA. As DNA, the CDR3 is TGTGCCAGCAGCTTAAATTGGGCCAGGGGAGGGGAGCAGTACTTC. It translates to CASSLNWARGGEQYF.

This clone has only a few counts. This chain links TRBV19 with TRBJ2-1, with D possibly being TRBD1 (6 bases). The V and J ends lost 2 bases and 3 bases respectively, with 11 bases between them. This CDR3 has 15 residues. Germline CDR1 LNHDA, CDR2 SQIVND (reference sequence). The CDR3 loop reads CASSISSQGYNEQFF. In DNA, the CDR3 is TGTGCCAGTAGTATATCTTCACAGGGCTACAATGAGCAGTTCTTC.

This rearrangement joins TRBV29-1 to TRBJ2-1; TRBD2 agrees at 13 bases. The CDR3 runs to 15 residues. Losses at the gene ends were 7 bases for V and 9 bases for J; bases not matched to a gene: 12. CDR1 and CDR2 (germline): SQVTM, ANQGSEA. Here the CDR3 reads CSAADGTSGISEQFF. In DNA form, the CDR3 reads TGCAGCGCAGCAGACGGGACTAGCGGGATTAGTGAGCAGTTCTTC.

The CDR3 nucleotides read TGTGCCAGCAGTGATCCAGGGGCCAACTATGGCTACACCTTC. Amino acids: CASSDPGANYGYTF. The chain joins TRBV25-1 to TRBJ1-2; a possible D gene is TRBD1 (6 bases). This CDR3 is built from 14 residues. V lost 3 bases and J lost 2, with 10 bases in between. In germline, CDR1 is MGHDK, CDR2 SYGVNS.

The chain joins TRBV11-3 to TRBJ2-1, with 11 positions matching TRBD2. In germline, CDR1 is SGHNT, CDR2 YENEEA. The V gene end was trimmed by 3 bases and the J gene end by 2 bases; junction bases not matched to a gene: 6. The CDR3 extends over 17 amino acids. This chain's CDR3 is CASSFFLTSGTYNEQFF. The CDR3 DNA reads as TGTGCCAGCAGCTTTTTCCTGACTAGCGGGACCTACAATGAGCAGTTCTTC.

The chain combines TRBV28 with TRBJ2-7; D is possibly TRBD2 (5 bases). The V end lost 2 bases, the J end lost 3 bases, and 11 bases lay between the germline ends. Germline V gene data show CDR1 as MDHEN and CDR2 as SYDVKM. CDR3 length equals 14 residues. The DNA of the CDR3 is TGTGCCAGCAGTTTACGCTGGGAGTTCTACGAGCAGTACTTC. Amino acids: CASSLRWEFYEQYF.

In this sample, this clone turned up once. The chain has TRBV5-4 and TRBJ2-2, with 11 bases identical to TRBD2. The V gene end was trimmed by 0 bases and the J gene end by 2 bases; junction bases not matched to a gene: 6. CDR3 length: 18 amino acids. Germline assignment: CDR1 SGHNT and CDR2 YYREEE (reference sequence). The chain's CDR3 is CASSLARGLAANTGELFF. DNA of the CDR3: TGTGCCAGCAGCTTGGCCAGGGGACTAGCGGCAAACACCGGGGAGCTGTTTTTT.

The genes are TRBV7-2 and TRBJ2-7; D gene unclear. CDR3 size: 15 residues. Trimming pared 1 base from V and 2 bases from J, leaving 12 bases between. Germline assignment: CDR1 SGHTA and CDR2 FQGNSA. CDR3 coding DNA: TGTGCCAGCAGCTTAGGAGCCAGCGTAGCCTACGAGCAGTACTTC. Translation: CASSLGASVAYEQYF.

The rearrangement uses TRBV12-3 or TRBV12-4 and TRBJ1-5, with 8 bases lining up with TRBD1. The J segment lost 5 bases and the V segment lost 5 bases, leaving 2 bases of the junction unmatched. The CDR3 runs 13 residues. CDR3 residues: CASSQGADQPQHF. The CDR3 bases are TGTGCCAGCAGTCAGGGGGCAGATCAGCCCCAGCATTTT.

This chain connects TRBV19 to TRBJ2-7; maybe TRBD1 (6 bases). Per germline, CDR1 LNHDA and CDR2 SQIVND (reference sequence). Trimming removed 4 bases from V and 6 bases from J, with 16 bases in between. The CDR3 has 14 amino acids. In DNA, the CDR3 is TGTGCCAGTAGTACATATACAGGGTTTTCCGAGCAGTACTTC. Translating gives CASSTYTGFSEQYF. Filled out from reference TRBV19 and TRBJ2-7, the complete variable domain reads DGGITQSPKYLFRKEGQNVTLSCEQNLNHDAMYWYRQDPGQGLRLIYYSQIVNDFQKGDIAEGYSVSREKKESFPLTVTSAQKNPTAFYLCASSTYTGFSEQYFGPGTRLTVT.

This chain joins TRBV7-2 and TRBJ2-7; the match to TRBD2 covers 11 bases. The CDR3 has 15 residues. Germline V gives CDR1 SGHTA, CDR2 FQGNSA. V was clipped by 5 bases and J by 5 bases; unmatched bases: 8. The CDR3 spells CASSPTSGSLNEQYF. CDR3 sequence (DNA): TGTGCCAGCAGCCCTACTAGCGGGAGCTTGAACGAGCAGTACTTC.

The rearrangement links TRBV4-3 to TRBJ2-5, with TRBD1 identical over 7 bases. CDR3 length: 14 residues. V was pared by 3 bases and J by 5 bases, with 6 bases of the junction left unmatched. Germline V gene lookup returns CDR1 LGHNA and CDR2 YSLEER. As DNA, the CDR3 is TGCGCCAGCAGCCACCAACCACAGGGGGAGACCCAGTACTTC. This gives the protein CASSHQPQGETQYF.

The chain has TRBV2 and TRBJ1-2; a weak D match, TRBD1 (5 bases). V lost 7 bases and J 3 bases, leaving 21 bases between the germline ends. CDR1 and CDR2 (germline): SNHLY, FYNNEI. The CDR3 consists of 16 residues. The CDR3 DNA reads as TGTGCCAGCACCCCTGGGGGGGGAGGGTCGGACTATGGCTACACCTTC. Encoded protein: CASTPGGGGSDYGYTF.

V and J are TRBV12-3 or TRBV12-4 and TRBJ2-5; tentatively, D is TRBD2 (6 bases). CDR3 size: 13 residues. V was shortened by 2 bases and J by 5 bases, with 9 bases between the two germline ends. CDR3 sequence (DNA): TGTGCCAGCAGTTTAAATGCGGGGGAGACCCAGTACTTC. Protein product: CASSLNAGETQYF.

The rearrangement uses TRBV6-5 and TRBJ1-1, with D uncertain. CDR3 length: 15 amino acids. Germline V gene lookup returns CDR1 MNHEY and CDR2 SVGAGI. Trimming removed 0 bases at V and 0 bases at J, with 8 bases between. The CDR3 sequence: CASSYSEGMNTEAFF. CDR3 DNA: TGTGCCAGCAGTTACTCGGAGGGTATGAACACTGAAGCTTTCTTT.

The chain joins TRBV4-3 to TRBJ1-4; D is unresolved. Trimming shortened V by 2 bases and J by 5 bases, and 15 bases separated the two germline ends. This CDR3 contains 16 residues. Germline-derived CDR1 and CDR2 are LGHNA and YSLEER. CDR3 nucleotide sequence: TGCGCCAGCAGCCAAAACCTTGCAGGCCTAAATGAAAAACTGTTTTTT. It is translated as CASSQNLAGLNEKLFF.

The J gene is TRBJ1-4, the V gene TRBV2, with a tentative D call TRBD1 (6 bases). V was pared by 7 bases and J by 0 bases, with 9 bases between. This CDR3 region has 14 residues. Germline assignment: CDR1 SNHLY and CDR2 FYNNEI. DNA of the CDR3: TGTGCCAGCAACAGGGCAGCAACTAATGAAAAACTGTTTTTT. Its protein is CASNRAATNEKLFF. The full variable domain, in which reference TRBV2 and TRBJ1-4 provide the parts outside the CDR3, is EPEVTQTPSHQVTQMGQEVILRCVPISNHLYFYWYRQILGQKVEFLVSFYNNEISEKSEIFDDQFSVERPDGSNFTLKIRSTKLEDSAMYFCASNRAATNEKLFFGSGTQLSVL.

The chain carries TRBV3-1 (or the pseudogene TRBV3-2) and TRBJ1-2, with 8 bases identical to TRBD1. The CDR3 consists of 14 residues. Germline-derived CDR1 and CDR2 are LGHDT and YNNKEL (reference sequence). The junction had 10 bases not matched to a gene; V was cut back by 6 bases and J by 7 bases. The CDR3 nucleotides are TGTGCCAGCAGTCCAGGGGGCAAGGTCCCTGGCTACACCTTC. Encoded protein: CASSPGGKVPGYTF.